These 9 T cell receptor beta chains were sequenced from one sample in a study of T cells after yellow fever vaccination. TCRdb reprocessed the 5' RACE reads via MiXCR and lists one record per CDR3 protein. The sample yields nearly 45,000 distinct CDR3 sequences, roughly 7% seen once. The sequences come from CD8+ T cells not binding an NS4B(214-222) dextramer, sorted from PBMCs, collected 45 days after the yellow fever booster vaccination. These receptors came from a man under 40 who received the YFV17D yellow fever vaccine.

This clonotype was seen a handful of times. The chain uses TRBV6-5 and TRBJ2-3; TRBD1 might be the D (6 bases). Trimming cost V 2 bases and J 8 bases, with 8 bases left between them. Germline CDR1 reads MNHEY; CDR2 reads SVGAGI. This CDR3 has 12 amino acids. CDR3 DNA sequence: TGTGCCAGCAGTTACGAAGGGGGTACGCAGTATTTT. It encodes CASSYEGGTQYF.

The chain couples TRBV7-2 to TRBJ2-7, with D possibly matching TRBD1 (5 bases). CDR3 length: 15 amino acids. Germline V gives CDR1 SGHTA, CDR2 FQGNSA. V dropped 1 base and J dropped 1 base, with 11 bases sitting between them. The CDR3 DNA is TGTGCCAGCAGCTTAGAATCGACAGCTTCCTACGAGCAGTACTTC. Translating gives CASSLESTASYEQYF.

This clonotype was observed at least ten times. The chain uses TRBV20-1 and TRBJ1-3; weak D call: TRBD1 (6 bases). Deletions cut 0 bases from V and 3 bases from J, with 21 bases between. CDR1 and CDR2 from the germline V gene are DFQATT and SNEGSKA (reference sequence). CDR3 size: 18 residues. CDR3 region: CSARDLLGQRTGGNTIYF. CDR3 sequence (DNA): TGCAGTGCTAGAGATCTCCTCGGACAGCGAACGGGTGGAAACACCATATATTTT.

This clonotype appeared many times. The CDR3 DNA follows: TGTGCCAGCAACCTCGGGACAGGGGTTGAAGCTTTCTTT. Protein: CASNLGTGVEAFF. The chain has TRBV25-1 and TRBJ1-1, with TRBD1 matching 10 bases. Germline lookup yields CDR1 MGHDK and CDR2 SYGVNS. V lost 7 bases, J lost 7 bases, and 6 bases stayed unmatched. The CDR3 has 13 amino acids.

The chain joins TRBV15 to TRBJ2-1, with D perhaps given as TRBD1 or TRBD2 (5 bases each). Germline CDR1 is LNHNV and CDR2 is YYDKDF (reference sequence). CDR3 size: 14 residues. Trimming left V 0 bases short and J 16 bases short, with 19 bases between. This CDR3 is CATSREPPTGTRFF. CDR3 sequence (DNA): TGTGCCACCAGCAGAGAACCCCCCACCGGGACCCGATTCTTC.

This clonotype came up many times. The chain employs TRBV20-1 and TRBJ1-1; D ambiguous. V was shortened by 1 base and J by 0 bases, with 12 bases between the two germline ends. This CDR3 has 15 residues. Germline V CDR1 and CDR2: DFQATT, SNEGSKA (reference sequence). CDR3 sequence: CSARGQEPMNTEAFF. The CDR3 DNA sequence: TGCAGTGCTAGAGGTCAAGAACCCATGAACACTGAAGCTTTCTTT.

This clonotype was detected ten times or more. The chain joins TRBV7-9 to TRBJ2-1; no clear D. This CDR3 spans 15 amino acids. Germline V lookup: CDR1 SEHNR, CDR2 FQNEAQ (reference sequence). V dropped 3 bases and J dropped 4 bases, with 13 bases sitting between them. The CDR3 loop is CASSLGSSNYNEQFF. As DNA, the CDR3 is TGTGCCAGCAGCTTGGGGTCGAGCAATTACAATGAGCAGTTCTTC.

This clonotype was seen ten or more times. The V call is TRBV9, the J call TRBJ1-3; no firm D call. This CDR3 region has 11 residues. Germline loops: CDR1 SGDLS, CDR2 YYNGEE. As DNA, the CDR3 is TGTGCTTCGGTTCTAGGAAACACCATATATTTT. It is translated as CASVLGNTIYF.

This clonotype occurred many times. The chain links TRBV7-2 to TRBJ1-4; D gene uncertain. Germline CDR1 and CDR2: SGHTA and FQGNSA. This CDR3 contains 14 residues. The V and J ends lost 1 base and 3 bases respectively, with 6 bases between them. CDR3 sequence reads: CASSLGWANEKLFF. The CDR3 region has the DNA TGTGCCAGCAGCTTAGGGTGGGCTAATGAAAAACTGTTTTTT.